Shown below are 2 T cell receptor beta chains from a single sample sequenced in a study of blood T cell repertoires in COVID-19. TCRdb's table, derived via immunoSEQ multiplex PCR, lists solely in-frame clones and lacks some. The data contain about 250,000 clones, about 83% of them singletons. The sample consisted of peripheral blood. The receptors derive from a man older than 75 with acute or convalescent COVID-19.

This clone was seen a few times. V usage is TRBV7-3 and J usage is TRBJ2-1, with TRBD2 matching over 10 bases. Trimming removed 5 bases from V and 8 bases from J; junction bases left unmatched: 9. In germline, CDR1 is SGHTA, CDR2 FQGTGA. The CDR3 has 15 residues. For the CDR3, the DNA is TGTGCCAGCAGCCAAGCTAGCGGGAGTTGGGATGAGCAGTTCTTC. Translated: CASSQASGSWDEQFF.

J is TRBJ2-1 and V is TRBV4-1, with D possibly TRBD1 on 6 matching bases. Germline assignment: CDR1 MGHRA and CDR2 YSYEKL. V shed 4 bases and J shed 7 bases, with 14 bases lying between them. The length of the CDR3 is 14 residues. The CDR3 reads CASSPGVALNEQFF. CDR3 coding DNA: TGCGCCAGCAGCCCAGGGGTAGCGTTAAATGAGCAGTTCTTC.